This entry concerns a single TCR beta chain. The antigen is unknown. The sample originates from a study of early stage breast cancer tumors. Study context: Invasive lobular carcinomas made up four of 12 ER+/PR+/HER2- tumors.

This CDR3 is 13 amino acids long. Germline loops: CDR1 SGHRS, CDR2 YFSETQ. Trimming took 0 bases from V and 7 from J, leaving 8 bases between them. The data were produced by immunoSEQ multiplex PCR, yet TCRdb's version contains in-frame clones alone and is incomplete. The sample carries approximately 33,000 clones, around 67% recorded once. Study findings and constraints: Enriched TCRB sequences shared across patients were mostly commonly generated sequences. Compared with adjacent normal breast tissue, tumors showed about 2.3-fold greater T cell density and higher clonality.

The chain uses TRBV5-1 and TRBJ2-1, with D possibly being TRBD1 or TRBD2 (5 bases each). Sequencing input: blood. The sequence came from a person aged 35 to 50 with breast cancer. The CDR3 region has the DNA TGCGCCAGCAGCTTGGGAGGGGCGAATGAGCAGTTCTTC. Translating it yields CASSLGGANEQFF.